This T cell receptor (beta chain) appears in the sequencing data of a study of T cells after yellow fever vaccination. TCRdb independently ran MiXCR on the 5' RACE reads; one entry per CDR3 protein. Of a few hundred thousand distinct CDR3 sequences listed, approximately 3.5% were seen once; the top ten hold about a fifth. This clonotype was counted many times. This specimen consisted of PBMCs, obtained 15 days after the yellow fever booster vaccination. The receptor comes from a man aged 18 to 29 who received the YFV17D yellow fever vaccine.

The CDR3 sequence is CASSFLGQANTEAFF. CDR3 nucleotide sequence: TGTGCCAGCAGTTTCCTGGGACAGGCGAACACTGAAGCTTTCTTT. The chain combines TRBV6-5 with TRBJ1-1; TRBD1 matches at 8 bases. The CDR3 is 15 amino acids. Germline V gives CDR1 MNHEY, CDR2 SVGAGI. V was clipped by 4 bases and J by 1 base; unmatched bases: 5.